These T cell receptor beta chains were read from a single sample in a study of blood T cells in healthy people across ages. TCRdb independently ran MiXCR on the 5' RACE reads; one entry per CDR3 protein. The sample holds about 1.1 million distinct CDR3 sequences, approximately 38% seen once. Sequenced: blood. The source is a man between 18 and 35 years old in good health. Both conserved end residues are part of each CDR3. Each record gives: D gene, V gene, CDR3 protein. A D gene is named only where the DNA matches it firmly.

>-|TRBV9
CASSVVGAAEAFF
>-|TRBV4-2
CTSSQEYGDRYNEQFF
>-|TRBV7-2
CASTLDFASTDTQYF
>-|TRBV6-1
CASRRDIATDTQYF
>-|TRBV4-1
CASSQATKENTEAFF
>-|TRBV4-3
CASSPIPDNLNTEAFF
>-|TRBV6-2/TRBV6-3
CASMGSSSYNEQFF
>-|TRBV7-2
CASSLRKKTVANKSEQFF
>-|TRBV3-1
CASSQEDKSGYTF
>-|TRBV7-9
CASSDSDSPLHF
>TRBD2|TRBV7-6
CASSLVPSGGVWNEQFF
>TRBD1|TRBV2
CASREGQGLEKAFF
>-|TRBV5-8
CASSLGRTSGAPQHF
>TRBD1|TRBV20-1
CSAGTAPPYNEQFF
>-|TRBV5-1
CASSFRPESLSYNEQYF
>-|TRBV4-2
CASSQEGEPSNYGYTF
>-|TRBV29-1
CSVERSRDAEAFF
>-|TRBV11-2
CASSPNAYENEQFF
>TRBD2|TRBV20-1
CSAVSGGASDTQYF
>-|TRBV20-1
CSATPSVGGHNEQYF
>TRBD2|TRBV28
CASSVSGGPDTQYF
>-|TRBV7-6
CASSLAWQNNSPLHF
>TRBD1|TRBV12-3/TRBV12-4
CASSSRQGGEQFF
>TRBD1|TRBV6-6
CASSIRQGYEQYF
>-|TRBV4-1
CASSQDIRGESYEQYF
>TRBD1|TRBV7-2
CASSSDRANEQFF
>TRBD1|TRBV3-1
CASSAQGQGHYAYTF
>TRBD2|TRBV7-8
CANSLARTSSPQETQYF
>-|TRBV12-3/TRBV12-4
CASSFDVSQETQYF
>TRBD1|TRBV7-2
CASSFSPTGRTQYF
>-|TRBV12-3/TRBV12-4
CASTPRARLVYNEQFF
>-|TRBV9
CASSPEGYTYNEQYF
>-|TRBV20-1
CSARDLTSSWAETQYF
>-|TRBV4-2
CASSQVRGTGANVLTF
>-|TRBV9
CASSGPSGDTQYF
>TRBD1|TRBV7-2
CASSWDSSSTDTQYF
>-|TRBV12-3/TRBV12-4
CAGSWETGIYNEQFF
>-|TRBV29-1
CSVVGRTGYTF
>-|TRBV4-1
CASSPFDNQPQHF
>TRBD1|TRBV4-2
CASSREGQVIDYEQYF
>TRBD1|TRBV9
CASSVEVQGAMDTQYF
>-|TRBV15
CATSRVDINQPQHF
>-|TRBV12-3/TRBV12-4
CASSLSGPGPQHF
>-|TRBV18
CASSPPVGGEQFF
>TRBD1|TRBV4-1
CASSHIGGQGAEQFF
>-|TRBV12-3/TRBV12-4
CASSFYGETQFF